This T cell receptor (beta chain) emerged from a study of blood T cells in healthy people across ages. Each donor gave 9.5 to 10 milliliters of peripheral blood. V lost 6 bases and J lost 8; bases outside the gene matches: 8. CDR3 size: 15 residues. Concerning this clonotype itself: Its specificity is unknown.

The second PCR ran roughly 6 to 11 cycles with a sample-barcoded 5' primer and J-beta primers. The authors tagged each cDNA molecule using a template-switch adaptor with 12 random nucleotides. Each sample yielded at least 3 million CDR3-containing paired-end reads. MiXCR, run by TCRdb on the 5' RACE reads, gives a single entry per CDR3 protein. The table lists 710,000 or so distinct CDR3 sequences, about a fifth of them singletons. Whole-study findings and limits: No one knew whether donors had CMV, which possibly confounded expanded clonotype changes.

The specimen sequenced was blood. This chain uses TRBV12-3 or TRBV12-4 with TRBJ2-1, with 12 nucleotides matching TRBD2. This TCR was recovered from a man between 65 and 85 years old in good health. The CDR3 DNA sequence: TGTGCCAGCAGACCTAGCGGGAGGGCCATCGATGAGCAGTTCTTC. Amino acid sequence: CASRPSGRAIDEQFF.